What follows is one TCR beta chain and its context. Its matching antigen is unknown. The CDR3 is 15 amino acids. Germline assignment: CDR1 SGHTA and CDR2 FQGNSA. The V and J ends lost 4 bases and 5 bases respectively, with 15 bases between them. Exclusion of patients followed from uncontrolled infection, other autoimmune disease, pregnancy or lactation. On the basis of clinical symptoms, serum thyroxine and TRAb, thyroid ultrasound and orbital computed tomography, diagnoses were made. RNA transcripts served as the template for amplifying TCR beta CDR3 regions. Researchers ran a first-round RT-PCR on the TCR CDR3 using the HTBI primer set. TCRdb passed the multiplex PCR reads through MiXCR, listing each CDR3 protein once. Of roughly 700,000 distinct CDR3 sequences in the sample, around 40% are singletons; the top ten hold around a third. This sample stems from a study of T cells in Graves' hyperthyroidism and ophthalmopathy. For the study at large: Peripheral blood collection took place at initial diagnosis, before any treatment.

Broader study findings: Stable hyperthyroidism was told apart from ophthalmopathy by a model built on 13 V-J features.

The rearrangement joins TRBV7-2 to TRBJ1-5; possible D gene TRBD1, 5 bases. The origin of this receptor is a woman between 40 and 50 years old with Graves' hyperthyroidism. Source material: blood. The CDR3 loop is CASSSAWGSYQPQHF. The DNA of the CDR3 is TGTGCCAGCAGCTCAGCGTGGGGCAGCTATCAGCCCCAGCATTTT.